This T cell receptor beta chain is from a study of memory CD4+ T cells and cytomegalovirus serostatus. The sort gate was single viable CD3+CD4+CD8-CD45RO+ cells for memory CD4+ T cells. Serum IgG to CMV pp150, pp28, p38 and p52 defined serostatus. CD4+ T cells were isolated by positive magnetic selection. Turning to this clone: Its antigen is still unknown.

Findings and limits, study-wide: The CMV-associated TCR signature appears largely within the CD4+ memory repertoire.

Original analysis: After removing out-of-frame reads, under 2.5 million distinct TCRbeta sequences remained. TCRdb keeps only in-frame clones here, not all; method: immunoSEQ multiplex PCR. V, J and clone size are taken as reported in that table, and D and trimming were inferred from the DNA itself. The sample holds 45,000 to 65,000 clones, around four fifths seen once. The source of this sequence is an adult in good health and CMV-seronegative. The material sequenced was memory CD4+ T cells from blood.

CDR3 region: CASPPGQQETQYF. The CDR3 nucleotides are TGTGCCAGTCCCCCTGGACAGCAAGAGACCCAGTACTTC. This chain links TRBV19 with TRBJ2-5, with TRBD1 as a possible D gene (6 bases). The germline V and J ends were trimmed by 8 bases and 2 bases, with 12 bases remaining between them. The V gene's germline CDR1 is LNHDA and CDR2 SQIVND (reference sequence). The CDR3 is made up of 13 amino acids.